This T cell receptor (beta chain) was identified during a study of T cell responses to AZD1222 COVID-19 vaccine. Study results and limitations: Across the whole spike, CD4 TCRs peaked at regions 160-218 and 743-854.

Using immunoSEQ multiplex PCR, the repertoire was profiled, and TCRdb retains in-frame clones only, with some absent. The repertoire consists of around 150,000 clones, with around 94% occurring once and the leading ten covering 0.95% to 1.5%. This clone was seen just once. Its target is unknown. V was cut by 5 bases and J by 1 base, with 11 bases left in between. CDR3 size: 15 residues. The germline V gene encodes CDR1 SGHAT and CDR2 FQNNGV. The clonotype comes from an adult in good health. Source: peripheral blood, taken on day 0 of AZD1222 vaccination. This chain uses TRBV11-2 with TRBJ2-2, with TRBD2 as a possible D gene (6 bases). The CDR3 DNA is TGTGCCAGCAGCCGGGGCGGGGTGAACACCGGGGAGCTGTTTTTT. The encoded protein is CASSRGGVNTGELFF.